Following are 3 T cell receptor beta chains from one sample sequenced in a study of read filtering for tumor transcriptome and immune sequencing. This library used 300 to 450 ng RNA and molecular barcoded adaptors spanning alpha/delta and beta/gamma chains. TCRdb reprocessed the reads with MiXCR, giving one entry per CDR3 protein. Among some 38,000 distinct CDR3 sequences, roughly 10% were seen once, and the ten largest hold approximately 37%. Material: a population of CD138-negative cells sorted from bone marrow. Receptors were obtained from a donor at least 40 years old with multiple myeloma.

Many counts were recorded for this clonotype. CDR3 sequence reads: CASSTQGFEQFF. CDR3 coding DNA: TGCGCCAGCTCAACACAGGGATTCGAGCAGTTCTTC. V gene TRBV5-1 combines with J gene TRBJ2-1, with D possibly being TRBD1 (6 bases). V dropped 7 bases and J dropped 10 bases, with 15 bases sitting between them. CDR1 and CDR2 (germline): SGHRS, YFSETQ. This CDR3 has 12 amino acids. The variable domain in full, with the rest retrieved from reference TRBV5-1 and TRBJ2-1, is KAGVTQTPRYLIKTRGQQVTLSCSPISGHRSVSWYQQTPGQGLQFLFEYFSETQRNKGNFPGRFSGRQFSNSRSEMNVSTLELGDSALYLCASSTQGFEQFFGPGTRLTVL.

This clonotype has at least ten counts. CDR3 amino acids: CSARGGLAGFDEQFF. The CDR3 DNA reads TGCAGTGCTAGAGGGGGACTAGCGGGGTTTGATGAGCAGTTCTTC. The chain couples TRBV20-1 to TRBJ2-1; 13 nucleotides agree with TRBD2. Germline CDR1 DFQATT, CDR2 SNEGSKA (reference sequence). Trimming at V came to 1 base and at J to 8 bases, leaving 5 bases not matched to a gene. This CDR3 has 15 residues.

Note on this clonotype: The junction shows a germline mismatch at one end, possibly a read error. The rearrangement links TRBV12-3 or TRBV12-4 to TRBJ1-3; unclear D gene. The CDR3 is made up of 14 amino acids. CDR3 residues: CAGSPSGEGNTIYF. CDR3 nucleotides: TGTGCCGGCAGTCCGAGTGGCGAGGGAAACACCATATATTTT.